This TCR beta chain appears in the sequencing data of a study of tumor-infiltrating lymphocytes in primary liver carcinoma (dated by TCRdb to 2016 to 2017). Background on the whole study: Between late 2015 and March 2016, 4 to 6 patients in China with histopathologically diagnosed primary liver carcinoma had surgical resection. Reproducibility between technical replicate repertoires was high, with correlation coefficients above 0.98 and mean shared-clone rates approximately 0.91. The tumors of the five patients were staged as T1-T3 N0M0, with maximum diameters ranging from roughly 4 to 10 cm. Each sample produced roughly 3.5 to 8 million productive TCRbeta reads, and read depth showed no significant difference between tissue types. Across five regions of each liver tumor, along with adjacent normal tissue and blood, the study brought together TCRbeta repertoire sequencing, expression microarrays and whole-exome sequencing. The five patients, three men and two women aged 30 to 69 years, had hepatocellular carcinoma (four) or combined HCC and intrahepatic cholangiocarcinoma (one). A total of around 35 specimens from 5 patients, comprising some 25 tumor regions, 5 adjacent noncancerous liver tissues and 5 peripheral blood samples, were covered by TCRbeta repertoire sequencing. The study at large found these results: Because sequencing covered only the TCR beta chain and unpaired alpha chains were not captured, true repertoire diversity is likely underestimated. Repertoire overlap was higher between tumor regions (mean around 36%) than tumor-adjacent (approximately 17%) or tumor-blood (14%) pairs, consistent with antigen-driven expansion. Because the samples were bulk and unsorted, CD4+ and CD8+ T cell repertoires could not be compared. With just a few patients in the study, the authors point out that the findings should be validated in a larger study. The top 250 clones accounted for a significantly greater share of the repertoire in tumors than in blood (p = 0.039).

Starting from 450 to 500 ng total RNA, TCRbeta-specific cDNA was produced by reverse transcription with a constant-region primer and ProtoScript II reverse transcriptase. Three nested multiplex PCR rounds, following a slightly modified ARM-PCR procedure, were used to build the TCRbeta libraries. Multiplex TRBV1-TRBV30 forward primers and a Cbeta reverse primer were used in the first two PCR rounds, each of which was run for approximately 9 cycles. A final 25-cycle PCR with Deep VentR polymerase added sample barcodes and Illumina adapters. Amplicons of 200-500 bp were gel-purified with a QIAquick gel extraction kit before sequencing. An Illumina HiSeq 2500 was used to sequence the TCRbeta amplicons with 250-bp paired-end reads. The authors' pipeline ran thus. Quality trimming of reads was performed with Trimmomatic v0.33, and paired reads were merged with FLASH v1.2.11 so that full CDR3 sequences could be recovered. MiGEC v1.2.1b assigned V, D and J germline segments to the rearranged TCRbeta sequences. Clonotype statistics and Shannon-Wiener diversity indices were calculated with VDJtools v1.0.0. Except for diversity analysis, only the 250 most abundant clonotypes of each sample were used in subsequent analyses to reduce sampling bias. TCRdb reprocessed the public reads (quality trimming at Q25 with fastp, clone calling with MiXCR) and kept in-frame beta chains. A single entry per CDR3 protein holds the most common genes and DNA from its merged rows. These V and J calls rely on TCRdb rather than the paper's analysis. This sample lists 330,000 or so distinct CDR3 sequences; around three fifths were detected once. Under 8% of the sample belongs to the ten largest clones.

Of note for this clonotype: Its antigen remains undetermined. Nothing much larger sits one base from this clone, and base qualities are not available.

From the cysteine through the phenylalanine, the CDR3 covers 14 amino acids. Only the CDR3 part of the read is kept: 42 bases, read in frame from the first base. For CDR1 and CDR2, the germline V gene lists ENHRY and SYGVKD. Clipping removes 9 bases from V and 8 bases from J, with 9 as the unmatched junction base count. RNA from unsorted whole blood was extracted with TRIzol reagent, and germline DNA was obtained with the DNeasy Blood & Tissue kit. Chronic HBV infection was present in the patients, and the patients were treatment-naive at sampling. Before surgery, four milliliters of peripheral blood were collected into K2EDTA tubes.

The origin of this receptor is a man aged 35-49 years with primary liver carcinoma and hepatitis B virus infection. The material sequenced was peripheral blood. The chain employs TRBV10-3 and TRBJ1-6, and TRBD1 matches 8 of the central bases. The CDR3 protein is CAMRGTGEYSPLHF. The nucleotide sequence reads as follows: TGTGCCATGAGGGGGACAGGAGAGTATTCACCCCTCCACTTT.